This T cell receptor beta chain was retrieved from a study of early T cells in non-severe SARS-CoV-2 infection. Study overall: RNA in bulk from unsorted whole blood was sequenced, and chains were unpaired.

This clonotype occurred a few times. Its antigen is unidentified. Germline-derived CDR1 and CDR2 are DFQATT and SNEGSKA (reference sequence). The CDR3 runs to 16 residues. The V segment lost 6 bases and the J segment 3 bases; nucleotides outside the gene matches: 10. Study outcomes and limitations: VDJdb matching skewed toward anti-spike CD8 responses, missing private and CD4 specificities.

Individual cDNA molecules carried attached unique molecular identifiers. TCRdb reanalysed the 5' RACE reads using MiXCR and keeps one entry per CDR3 protein. The data show roughly 90,000 distinct CDR3 sequences, around an eighth seen once. The source is an adult who was a healthcare worker with PCR-confirmed SARS-CoV-2 infection or an uninfected control (not recorded which). The sample was whole blood. The chain uses TRBV20-1 and TRBJ2-3, with 12 bases that match TRBD2. The CDR3 spells CSALKASGGATDTQYF. CDR3 coding DNA: TGCAGTGCCCTGAAGGCTAGCGGGGGGGCAACAGATACGCAGTATTTT.